A single sample gave rise to the 25 T cell receptor beta chains below, sequenced in a study of T cells in Graves' hyperthyroidism and ophthalmopathy. RNA transcripts were the template for amplifying TCR beta CDR3 regions. Researchers ran a first-round RT-PCR on the TCR CDR3 using the HTBI primer set. From the multiplex PCR reads, TCRdb called clonotypes with MiXCR, one entry per CDR3 protein. The profile covers 300,000 to 450,000 distinct CDR3 sequences, with about 13% appearing a single time and 9.2% taken by the ten largest. The source material was blood. All receptors come from a woman between 18 and 29 years old with Graves' hyperthyroidism.

Ten or more counts support this clonotype. The rearrangement links TRBV6-1 to TRBJ1-2, with a tentative D call TRBD1 (6 bases). Trimming removed 4 bases at V and 3 bases at J, with 15 bases between. The CDR3 totals 15 residues. Per germline, CDR1 MNHNS and CDR2 SASEGT. The CDR3 region has the DNA TGTGCCAGCAGTGGGCGACAGGAAGGATACTATGGCTACACCTTC. Amino acid sequence: CASSGRQEGYYGYTF.

In this sample, this clonotype turned up many times. The chain carries TRBV6-1 and TRBJ2-7; 7 bases align to TRBD2. The CDR3 spans 13 residues. V was pared by 3 bases and J by 2 bases, with 1 base of the junction left unmatched. Germline CDR1 MNHNS, CDR2 SASEGT. CDR3 sequence (DNA): TGTGCCAGCAGTGATCGGGGGGCCTACGAGCAGTACTTC. Residues: CASSDRGAYEQYF.

This clonotype was seen at least ten times. The rearrangement links TRBV24-1 to TRBJ2-1; the match to TRBD2 covers 9 bases. Germline-derived CDR1 and CDR2 are KGHDR and SFDVKD. The CDR3 runs to 16 residues. The V segment lost 3 bases and the J segment 4 bases; nucleotides outside the gene matches: 6. CDR3 protein: CATSDPPSGNYNEQFF. The CDR3 DNA sequence: TGTGCCACCAGTGATCCCCCTAGCGGGAATTACAATGAGCAGTTCTTC.

This clonotype was picked up many times. The chain carries TRBV7-2 and TRBJ2-3; D gene uncertain. Germline V gives CDR1 SGHTA, CDR2 FQGNSA. The CDR3 has 15 residues. V lost 2 bases and J 8 bases, leaving 17 bases between the germline ends. The DNA for the CDR3 is TGTGCCAGCAGCTTACATGACTCGCAAACCGCTACGCAGTATTTT. It codes for CASSLHDSQTATQYF. The whole variable domain, filled in from reference TRBV7-2 and TRBJ2-3, reads GAGVSQSPSNKVTEKGKDVELRCDPISGHTALYWYRQSLGQGLEFLIYFQGNSAPDKSGLPSDRFSAERTGGSVSTLTIQRTQQEDSAVYLCASSLHDSQTATQYFGPGTRLTVL.

This clonotype was seen many times. The chain is built from TRBV28 and TRBJ1-2; 12 bases map to TRBD1. Germline V lookup: CDR1 MDHEN, CDR2 SYDVKM. The trim removed 5 bases at V and 7 bases at J, leaving 5 bases unmatched. The CDR3 loop spans 14 amino acids. The CDR3 here is CASSRDRGRIGYTF. CDR3 bases: TGTGCCAGCAGTCGGGACAGGGGGCGGATTGGCTACACCTTC.

This clonotype occurred many times. The V call is TRBV2, the J call TRBJ2-2; TRBD2 might be the D (6 bases). V dropped 2 bases and J dropped 6 bases, with 19 bases sitting between them. Germline CDR1 reads SNHLY; CDR2 reads FYNNEI. The CDR3 covers 17 residues. This CDR3 reads CASSEYSGPGGAGELFF. DNA of the CDR3: TGTGCCAGCAGTGAATACTCGGGGCCCGGAGGGGCCGGGGAGCTGTTTTTT.

This clonotype has a handful of counts. The V and J genes are TRBV19 and TRBJ2-1; D possibly uses TRBD1 or TRBD2 (5 bases each). In germline, CDR1 is LNHDA, CDR2 SQIVND (reference sequence). V was cut by 3 bases and J by 5 bases, with 8 bases left in between. The CDR3 consists of 13 residues. In DNA, the CDR3 is TGTGCCAGTAGTATTGGGACGGACAATGAGCAGTTCTTC. It yields the protein CASSIGTDNEQFF. The full variable domain, in which reference TRBV19 and TRBJ2-1 provide the parts outside the CDR3, is DGGITQSPKYLFRKEGQNVTLSCEQNLNHDAMYWYRQDPGQGLRLIYYSQIVNDFQKGDIAEGYSVSREKKESFPLTVTSAQKNPTAFYLCASSIGTDNEQFFGPGTRLTVL.

This clonotype has just a few counts. V gene TRBV20-1 combines with J gene TRBJ1-5; a possible D gene is TRBD1 (6 bases). Trimming took off 0 bases at V and 1 base at J, with 10 bases between the two ends. There are 15 residues in the CDR3. Germline lookup yields CDR1 DFQATT and CDR2 SNEGSKA (reference sequence). The CDR3: CSARDVDSSNQPQHF. In nucleotides, the CDR3 is TGCAGTGCTAGAGATGTGGACAGCAGCAATCAGCCCCAGCATTTT.

CDR3 loop: CASSWAHFDVEAFF. CDR3 in DNA: TGTGCCAGCAGCTGGGCCCACTTCGATGTAGAGGCTTTCTTT. The gene calls are TRBV5-6 and TRBJ1-1, with D hard to call. There are 14 residues in the CDR3. The germline V gene has CDR1 SGHDT and CDR2 YYEEEE. V lost 3 bases to trimming and J lost 11 bases, with 20 bases between them.

The rearrangement joins TRBV4-3 to TRBJ1-3; D is uncertain. CDR1 LGHNA and CDR2 YSLEER come from the germline V gene. The CDR3 has 15 residues. The V end was cut by 0 bases, the J end by 0 bases, with 6 bases between. CDR3 protein: CASSQDAGSGNTIYF. The CDR3 region has the DNA TGCGCCAGCAGCCAAGACGCGGGCTCTGGAAACACCATATATTTT.

This chain uses TRBV12-3 or TRBV12-4 with TRBJ2-1; 9 nucleotides line up with TRBD1. This CDR3 spans 17 amino acids. Unmatched junction bases numbered 9, after V lost 4 bases and J lost 2 bases. In nucleotides, the CDR3 is TGTGCCAGCAGTTCGGGACAGGGAATGGGAACCTACAATGAGCAGTTCTTC. It translates to CASSSGQGMGTYNEQFF.

The CDR3 reads CASSLFHSSYEQYF. Here the CDR3 DNA reads TGTGCCAGCAGCTTGTTCCACAGCTCCTACGAGCAGTACTTC. This chain joins TRBV5-6 and TRBJ2-7; D is uncertain. The CDR3 totals 14 residues. The V end lost 1 base, the J end lost 0 bases, and 8 bases lay between the germline ends. Germline loops: CDR1 SGHDT, CDR2 YYEEEE.

A few counts support this clonotype. This rearrangement joins TRBV19 to TRBJ1-5; no reliable D call. The germline V and J ends were trimmed by 1 base and 0 bases, with 7 bases remaining between them. This CDR3 has 15 residues. Germline CDR1 LNHDA, CDR2 SQIVND (reference sequence). The CDR3: CASSIGGYSNQPQHF. CDR3 DNA: TGTGCCAGTAGTATAGGCGGATATAGCAATCAGCCCCAGCATTTT.

The chain couples TRBV9 to TRBJ1-1, with D tentatively TRBD1 (5 bases). The CDR3 sequence is 15 residues long. Germline V CDR1 and CDR2: SGDLS, YYNGEE. V was clipped by 2 bases and J by 1 base, with 12 bases between them. The CDR3 reads CASSVRGTENTEAFF. CDR3 sequence (DNA): TGTGCCAGCAGCGTGAGAGGGACTGAGAACACTGAAGCTTTCTTT. The full variable domain, its missing parts supplied by reference TRBV9 and TRBJ1-1, is DSGVTQTPKHLITATGQRVTLRCSPRSGDLSVYWYQQSLDQGLQFLIQYYNGEERAKGNILERFSAQQFPDLHSELNLSSLELGDSALYFCASSVRGTENTEAFFGQGTRLTVV.

This clonotype was observed many times. The chain recombines TRBV20-1 with TRBJ1-1; D possibly corresponds to TRBD1 (5 bases). Germline lookup yields CDR1 DFQATT and CDR2 SNEGSKA (reference sequence). The V gene lost 5 bases and the J gene lost 8 bases, with 18 bases spanning the gap. The CDR3 is made up of 13 amino acids. The CDR3 region has the DNA TGCAGTGCTCCCTCCAATCCCGGGGGAGAAGCTTTCTTT. Protein: CSAPSNPGGEAFF.

This clonotype was seen ten or more times. V gene TRBV5-1 combines with J gene TRBJ1-1; D is uncertain. Trimming removed 0 bases from V and 1 base from J, with 10 bases in between. Germline CDR1 SGHRS, CDR2 YFSETQ. This CDR3 region has 15 residues. The CDR3 sequence: CASSLVAPGNTEAFF. The CDR3 region has the DNA TGCGCCAGCAGCTTGGTAGCCCCCGGGAACACTGAAGCTTTCTTT. The full variable domain, with the rest looked up from reference TRBV5-1 and TRBJ1-1, is KAGVTQTPRYLIKTRGQQVTLSCSPISGHRSVSWYQQTPGQGLQFLFEYFSETQRNKGNFPGRFSGRQFSNSRSEMNVSTLELGDSALYLCASSLVAPGNTEAFFGQGTRLTVV.

This clonotype was picked up many times. V and J are TRBV28 and TRBJ2-3, with a possible D match to TRBD2 (6 bases). CDR3 length equals 14 residues. Trimming left V 8 bases short and J 2 bases short, with 14 bases between. CDR1 and CDR2 (germline): MDHEN, SYDVKM. CDR3 amino acids: CASGGTQDTDTQYF. CDR3 coding DNA: TGTGCCAGCGGAGGGACCCAGGACACAGATACGCAGTATTTT.

This clonotype has at least ten counts. The chain uses TRBV20-1 and TRBJ2-7; 8 bases map to TRBD2. This CDR3 region has 13 residues. Per the germline V gene, CDR1 is DFQATT and CDR2 is SNEGSKA (reference sequence). Trimming at V came to 8 bases and at J to 4 bases, leaving 10 bases not matched to a gene. CDR3 protein: CSLPGRDEYEQYF. The CDR3 DNA reads as TGCAGTCTCCCCGGGAGGGACGAATACGAGCAGTACTTC.

In this sample, this clonotype turned up a few times. V gene TRBV6-2 or TRBV6-3 combines with J gene TRBJ2-2, with 11 nucleotides matching TRBD2. V shed 2 bases, J shed 1 base, and the junction held 0 bases outside the gene matches. CDR1 is MNHEY and CDR2 is SVGEGT in the germline V gene. The CDR3 spans 16 residues. The CDR3 DNA sequence: TGTGCCAGCAGTTACGGGACTAGCGGGAACACCGGGGAGCTGTTTTTT. This sequence encodes CASSYGTSGNTGELFF.

In its sample, this clonotype was seen a few times. V usage is TRBV7-8 and J usage is TRBJ1-1; possibly TRBD1 for D (5 bases). Germline V CDR1 and CDR2: SGHVS, FQNEAQ. The CDR3 runs to 18 residues. The ends were cut back, 3 bases at V and 3 bases at J, with 23 bases in the middle. CDR3 in DNA: TGTGCCAGCAGCTTTAGTTTAACGGTGAGGGGTAAGGACACTGAAGCTTTCTTT. Protein: CASSFSLTVRGKDTEAFF.

In this sample, this clonotype turned up many times. The V call is TRBV12-3 or TRBV12-4, the J call TRBJ2-3; tentatively, D is TRBD1 (7 bases). The CDR3 is made up of 15 amino acids. Trimming removed 6 bases at V and 4 bases at J, with 17 bases between. The CDR3 region has the DNA TGTGCCAGCAGCAATCGACAGGGAGGCCCAGATACGCAGTATTTT. It specifies CASSNRQGGPDTQYF.

This clonotype was counted ten times or more. This chain connects TRBV20-1 to TRBJ2-7; no clear D. This CDR3 has 11 residues. Trimming removed 7 bases from V and 0 bases from J, with 7 bases in between. Germline V gives CDR1 DFQATT, CDR2 SNEGSKA (reference sequence). The CDR3 here is CSVDSSYEQYF. The CDR3 DNA follows: TGCAGTGTGGATAGCTCCTACGAGCAGTACTTC.

This clonotype occurred many times. The rearrangement uses TRBV6-1 and TRBJ2-7; unclear D gene. The CDR3 has 16 residues. Per germline, CDR1 MNHNS and CDR2 SASEGT. V gave up 4 bases and J gave up 1 base, with 17 bases separating them. The CDR3 protein is CASSGSSYGLSYEQYF. DNA of the CDR3: TGTGCCAGCAGTGGGTCATCTTATGGTCTTTCCTACGAGCAGTACTTC.

The rearrangement links TRBV20-1 to TRBJ1-4, with D hard to call. V was pared by 5 bases and J by 3 bases, with 10 bases between. Germline CDR1 DFQATT, CDR2 SNEGSKA (reference sequence). The CDR3 runs 13 residues. CDR3: CSAWSNSNEKLFF. DNA for the CDR3: TGCAGTGCTTGGTCCAACTCTAATGAAAAACTGTTTTTT.

The chain has TRBV9 and TRBJ1-1; TRBD1 agrees at 10 bases. Trimming cost V 2 bases and J 1 base; bases outside gene matches: 5. The CDR3 is made up of 16 amino acids. CDR1 is SGDLS and CDR2 is YYNGEE in the germline V gene. DNA for the CDR3: TGTGCCAGCAGCGTTTCTAGGACAGGGGGGAACACTGAAGCTTTCTTT. Translation gives CASSVSRTGGNTEAFF.